This entry is about one T cell receptor (beta chain). What it recognizes is unknown. The sample contains more than one DNA sequence encoding this CDR3. This CDR3 is built from 14 residues. Germline V gene data show CDR1 as MNHEY and CDR2 as SMNVEV (reference sequence). Losses at the gene ends were 3 bases for V and 1 base for J; bases not matched to a gene: 1. The method was immunoSEQ multiplex PCR; TCRdb's version includes in-frame clones alone and lacks a portion of them. The table includes roughly 240,000 clones, around 87% detected once. This sample stems from a study of cytomegalovirus exposure and HLA in healthy donors. Findings and caveats of the study: Usually a TCR sequence was rare, but some public TCRs were found in many donors.

The chain combines TRBV27 with TRBJ2-7; 9 bases are shared with TRBD1. Sequencing was done on a sample of PBMCs. The sequence came from a man between 18 and 29 years old in good health and CMV-seronegative. DNA for the CDR3: TGTGCCAGCAGTTTGGACAGGGGATCCTACGAGCAGTACTTC. Translating gives CASSLDRGSYEQYF.